This TCR beta chain was identified during a study of CD4 T cells in relation to SARS-CoV-2 and coronaviruses. Sequencing used immunoSEQ multiplex PCR; TCRdb keeps in-frame clones, though not all of them. The data show more than 9,000 clones, with roughly 88% seen just once and approximately 24% held by the top ten. Notes on this clone: The antigen is undetermined.

CD4+ T cells from unexposed donors were obtained before the COVID-19 pandemic (2011-2018). After roughly ten days of culture, CD4+ T cells were isolated. The germline V gene has CDR1 GTSNPN and CDR2 SVGIG (reference sequence). This CDR3 has 9 amino acids. Trimming took off 3 bases at V and 9 bases at J, with 3 bases between the two ends. The receptor was isolated from a human donor in good health. The specimen sequenced was CD4+ T cells from PBMCs, cultured in vitro. The chain links TRBV30 to TRBJ2-1, with D uncertain. CDR3 region: CAWRPEQFF. The DNA for the CDR3 is TGTGCCTGGAGGCCTGAGCAGTTCTTC.